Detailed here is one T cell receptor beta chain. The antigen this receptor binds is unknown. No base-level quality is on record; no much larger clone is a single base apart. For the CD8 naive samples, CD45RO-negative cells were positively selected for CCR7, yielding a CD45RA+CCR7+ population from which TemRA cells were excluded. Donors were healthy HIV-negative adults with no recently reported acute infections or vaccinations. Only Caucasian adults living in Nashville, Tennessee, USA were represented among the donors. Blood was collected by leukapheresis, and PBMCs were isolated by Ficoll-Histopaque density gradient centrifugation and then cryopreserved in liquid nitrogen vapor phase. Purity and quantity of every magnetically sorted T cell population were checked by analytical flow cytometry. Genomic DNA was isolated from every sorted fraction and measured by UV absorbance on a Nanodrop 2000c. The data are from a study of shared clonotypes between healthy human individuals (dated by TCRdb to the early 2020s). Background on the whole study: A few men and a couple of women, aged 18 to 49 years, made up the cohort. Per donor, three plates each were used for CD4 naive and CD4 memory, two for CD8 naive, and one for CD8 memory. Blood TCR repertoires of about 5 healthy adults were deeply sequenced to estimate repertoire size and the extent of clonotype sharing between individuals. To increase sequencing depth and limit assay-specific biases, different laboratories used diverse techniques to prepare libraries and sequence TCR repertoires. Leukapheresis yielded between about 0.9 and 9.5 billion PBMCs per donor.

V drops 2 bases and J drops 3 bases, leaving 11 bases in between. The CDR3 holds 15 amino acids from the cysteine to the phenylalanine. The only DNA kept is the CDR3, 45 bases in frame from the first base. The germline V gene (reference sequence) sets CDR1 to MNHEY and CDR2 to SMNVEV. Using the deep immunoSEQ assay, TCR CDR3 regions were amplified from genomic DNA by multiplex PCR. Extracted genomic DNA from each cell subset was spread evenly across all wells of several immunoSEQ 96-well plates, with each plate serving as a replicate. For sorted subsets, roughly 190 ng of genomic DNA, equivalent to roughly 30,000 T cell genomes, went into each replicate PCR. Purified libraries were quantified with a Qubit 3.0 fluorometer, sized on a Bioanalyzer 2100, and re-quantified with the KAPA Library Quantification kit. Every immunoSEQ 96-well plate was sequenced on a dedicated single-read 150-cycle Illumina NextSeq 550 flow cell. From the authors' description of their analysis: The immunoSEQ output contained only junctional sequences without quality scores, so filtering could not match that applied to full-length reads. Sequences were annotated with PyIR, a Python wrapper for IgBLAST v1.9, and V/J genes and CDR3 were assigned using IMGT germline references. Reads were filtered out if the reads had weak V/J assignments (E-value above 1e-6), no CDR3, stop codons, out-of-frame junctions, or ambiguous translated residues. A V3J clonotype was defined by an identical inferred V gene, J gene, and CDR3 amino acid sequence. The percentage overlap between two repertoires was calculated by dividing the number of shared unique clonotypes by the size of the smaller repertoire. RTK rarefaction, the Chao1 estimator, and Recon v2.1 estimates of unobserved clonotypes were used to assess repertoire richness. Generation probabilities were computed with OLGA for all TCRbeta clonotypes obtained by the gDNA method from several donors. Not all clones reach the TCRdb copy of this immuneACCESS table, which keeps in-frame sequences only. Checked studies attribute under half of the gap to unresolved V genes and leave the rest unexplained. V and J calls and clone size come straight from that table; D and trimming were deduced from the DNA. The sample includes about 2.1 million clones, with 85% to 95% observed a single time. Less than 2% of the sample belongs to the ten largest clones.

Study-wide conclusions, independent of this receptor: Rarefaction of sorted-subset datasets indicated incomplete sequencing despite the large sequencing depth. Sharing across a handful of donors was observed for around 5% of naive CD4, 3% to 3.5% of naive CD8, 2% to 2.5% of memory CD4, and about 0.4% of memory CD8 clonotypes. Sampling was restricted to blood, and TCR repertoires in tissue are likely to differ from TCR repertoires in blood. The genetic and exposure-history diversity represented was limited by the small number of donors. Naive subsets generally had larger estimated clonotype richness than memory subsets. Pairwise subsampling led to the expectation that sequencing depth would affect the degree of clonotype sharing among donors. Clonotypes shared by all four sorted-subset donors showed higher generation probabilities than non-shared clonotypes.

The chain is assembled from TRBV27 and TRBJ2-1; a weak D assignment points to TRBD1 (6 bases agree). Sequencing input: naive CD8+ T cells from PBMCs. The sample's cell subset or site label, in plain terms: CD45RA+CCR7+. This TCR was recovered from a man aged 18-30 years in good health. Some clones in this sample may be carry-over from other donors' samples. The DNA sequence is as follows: TGTGCCAGCAGTTTAGTAGGACAGATCTACAATGAGCAGTTCTTC. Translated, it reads CASSLVGQIYNEQFF.